The rows below give T cell receptor beta chains drawn from one sample of a study of T cell changes during pregnancy in multiple sclerosis. Data came from immunoSEQ multiplex PCR; TCRdb stores just in-frame clones and leaves some out. The repertoire holds roughly 22,000 clones, with around 90% as singletons. Sample: CD4+ T cells from peripheral blood mononuclear cells, taken in the first trimester of pregnancy. These TCRs come from a female donor in good health, enrolled as a control in a pregnancy study. The CDR3 runs from the conserved cysteine through the conserved F or W. The D gene is left open where the match is weak. Only some rows state a clone size, as once, few, many or a class for expanded clones.

d_call j_call clone_size v_call cdr3_aa cdr3_nt
TRBD2 TRBJ2-7 . TRBV2 CASSETSGSYEQYF TGTGCCAGCAGTGAGACTAGCGGGAGCTACGAGCAGTACTTC
. TRBJ1-3 . TRBV5-5 CASSLWVSGNTIYF TGTGCCAGCAGCTTGTGGGTTAGCGGAAACACCATATATTTT
TRBD1 TRBJ1-2 . TRBV28 CASSLRTGQYYGYTF TGTGCCAGCAGTCTCCGGACAGGGCAATACTATGGCTACACCTTC
TRBD2 TRBJ2-6 . TRBV18 CASSPPLTSGKSLGGANVLTF TGTGCCAGCTCACCACCTCTGACTAGCGGGAAGAGTTTAGGTGGGGCCAACGTCCTGACTTTC
. TRBJ1-1 . TRBV15 CATSRDRGNTEAFF TGTGCCACCAGCAGAGATCGGGGGAACACTGAAGCTTTCTTT
TRBD1 TRBJ1-4 . TRBV28 CASRPLRGRREKLFF TGTGCCAGCCGACCTTTGAGGGGGCGTCGTGAAAAACTGTTTTTT
. TRBJ2-7 . TRBV2 CASSDVTTPSSYEQYF TGTGCCAGCAGTGATGTCACTACCCCGAGCTCCTACGAGCAGTACTTC
TRBD1 TRBJ1-5 . TRBV18 CASSPGQGINQPQHF TGTGCCAGCTCACCGGGACAGGGAATCAATCAGCCCCAGCATTTT
. TRBJ1-2 medium-sized TRBV29-1 CSVERSNYGYTF TGCAGCGTTGAGAGGTCCAACTATGGCTACACCTTC
. TRBJ2-7 . TRBV5-1 CASSLGLGEQYF TGCGCCAGCAGCTTGGGGCTTGGTGAGCAGTACTTC
TRBD1 TRBJ1-2 . TRBV18 CASSTGTGGRDGYTF TGTGCCAGCTCAACCGGGACAGGGGGCAGGGATGGCTACACCTTC
. TRBJ1-3 . TRBV5-4 CASSQGTAGNTIYF TGTGCCAGCAGCCAGGGGACCGCTGGAAACACCATATATTTT
. TRBJ1-1 few TRBV28 CASSFPMRNTEAFF TGTGCCAGCAGTTTCCCCATGCGGAACACTGAAGCTTTCTTT
TRBD1 TRBJ2-1 . TRBV4-1 CASSPPRDRGGNEQFF TGCGCCAGCAGCCCCCCCCGGGACAGGGGTGGCAATGAGCAGTTCTTC
TRBD1 TRBJ1-1 once TRBV11-1 CASSSDRGVKAFF TGTGCCAGCAGCTCCGACAGGGGAGTTAAAGCTTTCTTT
TRBD2 TRBJ2-1 . TRBV5-4 CASSLGLAGGGNEQFF TGTGCCAGCAGCTTGGGGCTAGCGGGGGGGGGTAATGAGCAGTTCTTC
. TRBJ1-2 . TRBV7-2 CASSPTDYGYTF TGTGCCAGCAGCCCGACAGACTATGGCTACACCTTC
. TRBJ2-5 . TRBV6-1 CASSFTFQETQYF TGTGCCAGCAGTTTTACATTCCAAGAGACCCAGTACTTC
. TRBJ2-7 . TRBV30 CAAHREGTPYEQYF TGTGCCGCACACAGGGAGGGGACCCCCTACGAGCAGTACTTC
. TRBJ2-6 . TRBV28 CAIPLVSGANVLTF TGTGCCATCCCTTTAGTCTCTGGGGCCAACGTCCTGACTTTC
. TRBJ1-2 . TRBV28 CASIEGGPKGGYTF TGTGCCAGCATCGAGGGGGGGCCTAAGGGTGGCTACACCTTC
TRBD2 TRBJ2-7 . TRBV7-2 CASSEGTSGSGYEQYF TGTGCCAGCAGCGAAGGGACTAGCGGGAGTGGCTACGAGCAGTACTTC
. TRBJ2-1 . TRBV9 CASSPHSSSYNEQFF TGTGCCAGCAGCCCGCACTCGAGCTCCTACAATGAGCAGTTCTTC
. TRBJ1-4 . TRBV6-1 CASSGQGSSNEKLFF TGTGCCAGCAGTGGTCAGGGTAGTTCAAATGAAAAACTGTTTTTT
. TRBJ2-5 . TRBV11-1 CASSLGGGGTQYF TGTGCCAGCAGCTTAGGAGGGGGGGGTACCCAGTACTTC
TRBD2 TRBJ2-5 . TRBV19 CASSSGGAGETQYF TGTGCCAGTAGTAGCGGGGGGGCGGGAGAGACCCAGTACTTC
TRBD2 TRBJ2-7 . TRBV19 CATRLAGAQGHEQYF TGTGCCACCCGACTAGCGGGGGCCCAAGGCCACGAGCAGTACTTC
TRBD2 TRBJ2-5 . TRBV29-1 CSAPLAGDAETQYF TGCAGCGCTCCACTAGCGGGGGATGCGGAGACCCAGTACTTC
TRBD1 TRBJ1-1 medium-sized TRBV6-1 CASRQGAHTDTEAFF TGTGCCAGCAGGCAGGGGGCCCATACGGACACTGAAGCTTTCTTT
TRBD2 TRBJ2-1 . TRBV14 CASSQFLSFGTSGINEQFF TGTGCCAGCAGCCAATTCCTTTCGTTCGGGACTAGCGGGATTAATGAGCAGTTCTTC
. TRBJ1-2 . TRBV27 CASTKEGRSGNYGYTF TGTGCCAGCACCAAGGAGGGACGGTCTGGGAACTATGGCTACACCTTC
. TRBJ2-1 . TRBV6-1 CASGARWSYNEQFF TGTGCCAGCGGGGCCCGATGGTCCTACAATGAGCAGTTCTTC
. TRBJ2-4 . TRBV5-5 CASSYGGRTKNIQYF TGTGCCAGCAGCTATGGGGGGAGAACCAAAAACATTCAGTACTTC
. TRBJ1-5 . TRBV10-1 CASSGRIGVSNQPQHF TGCGCCAGCAGTGGGAGGATTGGGGTTAGCAATCAGCCCCAGCATTTT
TRBD2 TRBJ2-7 . TRBV10-3 CAISAGGSLSYEQYF TGTGCCATCAGTGCGGGAGGCAGTCTCTCCTACGAGCAGTACTTC
TRBD1 TRBJ2-7 . TRBV5-6 CASIHSTGVAYEQYF TGTGCCAGCATTCACTCGACAGGGGTTGCCTACGAGCAGTACTTC
. TRBJ1-4 once TRBV5-1 CASSLAMAEKLFF TGCGCCAGCAGCTTGGCCATGGCCGAAAAACTGTTTTTT
. TRBJ1-6 . TRBV10-3 CAISEARNSPLHF TGTGCCATCAGTGAGGCGAGGAATTCACCCCTCCACTTT
TRBD2 TRBJ2-1 once TRBV5-5 CASSFGTRLAGGPGNEQFF TGTGCCAGCAGCTTTGGAACGCGACTAGCGGGGGGGCCTGGCAATGAGCAGTTCTTC
. TRBJ2-7 . TRBV28 CASSLHYEQYF TGTGCCAGCAGTTTACACTACGAGCAGTACTTC
TRBD2 TRBJ2-7 . TRBV11-2 CASSLGLAGGREQYF TGTGCCAGCAGCTTGGGACTAGCGGGGGGGCGGGAGCAGTACTTC
TRBD1 TRBJ2-6 . TRBV19 CASTPKRTGRTGANVLTF TGTGCCAGTACCCCGAAACGGACAGGGCGGACTGGGGCCAACGTCCTGACTTTC
TRBD2 TRBJ2-1 . TRBV7-2 CASSLGSLVTSGEDEQFF TGTGCCAGCAGCTTAGGCTCTCTTGTGACTAGCGGGGAAGATGAGCAGTTCTTC
. TRBJ2-2 . TRBV28 CASSSGQRNTGELFF TGTGCCAGCAGTTCAGGGCAGAGAAATACCGGGGAGCTGTTTTTT
. TRBJ1-1 . TRBV19 CASSIRGGKGTEAFF TGTGCCAGTAGTATACGGGGAGGCAAAGGCACTGAAGCTTTCTTT
. TRBJ1-4 . TRBV30 CAWNGGSREKLFF TGTGCCTGGAACGGCGGCTCAAGAGAAAAACTGTTTTTT
. TRBJ1-1 . TRBV5-1 CASSPPGGAGTEAFF TGCGCCAGCAGCCCTCCTGGGGGGGCGGGGACTGAAGCTTTCTTT
. TRBJ2-2 . TRBV7-6 CASSFNPPTNTGELFF TGTGCCAGCAGCTTCAATCCCCCAACGAACACCGGGGAGCTGTTTTTT